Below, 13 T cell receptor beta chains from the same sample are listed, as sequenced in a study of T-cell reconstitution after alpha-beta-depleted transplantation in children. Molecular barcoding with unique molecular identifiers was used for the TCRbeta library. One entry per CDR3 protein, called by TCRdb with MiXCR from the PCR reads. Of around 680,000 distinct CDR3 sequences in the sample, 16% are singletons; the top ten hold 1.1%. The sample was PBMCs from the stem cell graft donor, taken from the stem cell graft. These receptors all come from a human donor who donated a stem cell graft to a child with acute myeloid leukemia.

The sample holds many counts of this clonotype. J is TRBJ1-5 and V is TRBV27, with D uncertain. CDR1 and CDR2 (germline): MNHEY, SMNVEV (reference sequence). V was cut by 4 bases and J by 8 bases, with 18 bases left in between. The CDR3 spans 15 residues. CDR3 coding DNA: TGTGCCAGCAGTTCGGACGGATTAGAAGGAGAGCCCCAGCATTTT. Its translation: CASSSDGLEGEPQHF.

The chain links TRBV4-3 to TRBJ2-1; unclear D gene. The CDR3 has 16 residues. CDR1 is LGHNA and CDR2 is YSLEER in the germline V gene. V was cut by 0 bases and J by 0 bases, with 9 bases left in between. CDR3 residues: CASSQDRTVSYNEQFF. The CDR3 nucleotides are TGCGCCAGCAGCCAAGATCGTACAGTCTCCTACAATGAGCAGTTCTTC.

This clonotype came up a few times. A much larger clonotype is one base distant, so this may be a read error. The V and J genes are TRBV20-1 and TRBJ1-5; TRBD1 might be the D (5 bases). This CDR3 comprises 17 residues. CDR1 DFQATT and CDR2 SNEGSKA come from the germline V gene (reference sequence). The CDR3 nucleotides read TGCTGTGCTAGAGAGGAGACAGTCGATTATAGCAATCAGCCCCAGCATTTT. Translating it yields CCAREETVDYSNQPQHF.

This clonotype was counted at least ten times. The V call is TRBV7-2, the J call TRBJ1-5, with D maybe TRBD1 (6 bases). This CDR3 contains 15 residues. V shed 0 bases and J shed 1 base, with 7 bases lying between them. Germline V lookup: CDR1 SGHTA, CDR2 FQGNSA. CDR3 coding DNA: TGTGCCAGCAGCTTAGCGACAGGCAGCAATCAGCCCCAGCATTTT. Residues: CASSLATGSNQPQHF.

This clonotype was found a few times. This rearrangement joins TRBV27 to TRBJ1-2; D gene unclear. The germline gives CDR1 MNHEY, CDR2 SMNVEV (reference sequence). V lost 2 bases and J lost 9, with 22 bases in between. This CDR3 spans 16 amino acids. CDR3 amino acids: CASSLGRQRLPMSYTF. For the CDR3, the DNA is TGTGCCAGCAGTTTAGGTCGGCAACGTCTACCTATGAGCTACACCTTC.

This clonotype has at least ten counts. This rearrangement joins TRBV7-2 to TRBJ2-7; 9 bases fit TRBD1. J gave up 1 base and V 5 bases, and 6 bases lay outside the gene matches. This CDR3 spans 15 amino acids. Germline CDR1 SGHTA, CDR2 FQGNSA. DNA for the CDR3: TGTGCCAGCAGCCTACAGGGGGCACTTTCCTACGAGCAGTACTTC. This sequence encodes CASSLQGALSYEQYF.

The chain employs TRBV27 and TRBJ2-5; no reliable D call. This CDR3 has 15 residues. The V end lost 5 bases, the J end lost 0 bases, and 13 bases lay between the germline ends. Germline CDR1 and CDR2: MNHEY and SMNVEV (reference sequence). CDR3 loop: CASSGRSMYQETQYF. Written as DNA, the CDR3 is TGTGCCAGCAGTGGTAGATCCATGTACCAAGAGACCCAGTACTTC.

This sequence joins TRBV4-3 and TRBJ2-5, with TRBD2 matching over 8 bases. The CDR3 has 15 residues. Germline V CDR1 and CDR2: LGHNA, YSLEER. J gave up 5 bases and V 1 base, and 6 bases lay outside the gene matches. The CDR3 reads CASSQVTGGPETQYF. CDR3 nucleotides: TGCGCCAGCAGCCAAGTTACGGGGGGGCCCGAGACCCAGTACTTC.

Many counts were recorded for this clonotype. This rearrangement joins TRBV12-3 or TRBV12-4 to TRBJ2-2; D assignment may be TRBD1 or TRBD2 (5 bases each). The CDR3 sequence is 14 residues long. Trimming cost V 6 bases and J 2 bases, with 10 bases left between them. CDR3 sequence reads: CASRRDLNTGELFF. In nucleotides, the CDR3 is TGTGCCAGCAGACGGGACCTAAACACCGGGGAGCTGTTTTTT.

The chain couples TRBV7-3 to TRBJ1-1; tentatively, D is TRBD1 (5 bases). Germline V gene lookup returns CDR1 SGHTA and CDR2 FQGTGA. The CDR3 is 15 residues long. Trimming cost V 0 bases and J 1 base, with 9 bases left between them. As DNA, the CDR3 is TGTGCCAGCAGCTTAACGCTTCAGGGGAACACTGAAGCTTTCTTT. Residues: CASSLTLQGNTEAFF.

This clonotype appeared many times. The DNA for the CDR3 is TGCAGTGCTATCAATCCGGAGGGGCAGAGCTACGAGCAGTACTTC. It specifies CSAINPEGQSYEQYF. This chain joins TRBV20-1 and TRBJ2-7; tentatively, D is TRBD2 (6 bases). The CDR3 runs 15 residues. Germline CDR1 reads DFQATT; CDR2 reads SNEGSKA (reference sequence). The ends were cut back, 4 bases at V and 3 bases at J, with 19 bases in the middle.

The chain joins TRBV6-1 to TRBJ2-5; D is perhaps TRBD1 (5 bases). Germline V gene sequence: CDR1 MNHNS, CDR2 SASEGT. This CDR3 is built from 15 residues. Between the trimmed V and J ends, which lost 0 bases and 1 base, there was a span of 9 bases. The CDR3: CASSEAHDSQETQYF. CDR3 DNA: TGTGCCAGCAGTGAAGCGCACGACAGCCAAGAGACCCAGTACTTC.

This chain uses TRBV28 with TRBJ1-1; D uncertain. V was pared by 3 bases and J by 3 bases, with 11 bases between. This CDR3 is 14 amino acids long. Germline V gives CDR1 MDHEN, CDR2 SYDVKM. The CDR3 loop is CASSLAVRYTEAFF. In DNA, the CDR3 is TGTGCCAGCAGTTTGGCCGTACGGTACACTGAAGCTTTCTTT. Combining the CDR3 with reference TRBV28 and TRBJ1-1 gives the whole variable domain DVKVTQSSRYLVKRTGEKVFLECVQDMDHENMFWYRQDPGLGLRLIYFSYDVKMKEKGDIPEGYSVSREKKERFSLILESASTNQTSMYLCASSLAVRYTEAFFGQGTRLTVV.